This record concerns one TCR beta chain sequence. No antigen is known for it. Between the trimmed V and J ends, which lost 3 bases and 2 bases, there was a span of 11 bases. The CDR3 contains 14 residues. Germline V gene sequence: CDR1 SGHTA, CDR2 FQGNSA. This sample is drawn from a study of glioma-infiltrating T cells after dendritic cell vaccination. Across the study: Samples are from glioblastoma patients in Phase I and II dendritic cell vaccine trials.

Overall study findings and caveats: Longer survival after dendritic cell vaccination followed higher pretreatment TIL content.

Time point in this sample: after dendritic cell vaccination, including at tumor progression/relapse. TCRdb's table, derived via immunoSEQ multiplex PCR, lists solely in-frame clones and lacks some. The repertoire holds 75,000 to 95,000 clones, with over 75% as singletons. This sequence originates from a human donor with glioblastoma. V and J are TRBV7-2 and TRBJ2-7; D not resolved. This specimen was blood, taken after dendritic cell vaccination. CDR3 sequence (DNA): TGTGCCAGCAGCTTCGGTGGGCGAGCCTACGAGCAGTACTTC. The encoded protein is CASSFGGRAYEQYF.